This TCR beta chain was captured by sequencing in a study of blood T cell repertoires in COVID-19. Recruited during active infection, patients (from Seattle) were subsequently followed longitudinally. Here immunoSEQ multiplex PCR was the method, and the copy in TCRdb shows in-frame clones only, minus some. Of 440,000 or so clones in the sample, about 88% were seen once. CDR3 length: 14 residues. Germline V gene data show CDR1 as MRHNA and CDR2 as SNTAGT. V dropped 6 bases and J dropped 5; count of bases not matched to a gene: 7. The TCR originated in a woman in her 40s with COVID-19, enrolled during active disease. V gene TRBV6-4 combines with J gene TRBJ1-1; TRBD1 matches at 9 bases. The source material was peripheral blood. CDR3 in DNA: TGTGCCAGCAGACGGGACAGGGAGGGGACTGAAGCTTTCTTT. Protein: CASRRDREGTEAFF.